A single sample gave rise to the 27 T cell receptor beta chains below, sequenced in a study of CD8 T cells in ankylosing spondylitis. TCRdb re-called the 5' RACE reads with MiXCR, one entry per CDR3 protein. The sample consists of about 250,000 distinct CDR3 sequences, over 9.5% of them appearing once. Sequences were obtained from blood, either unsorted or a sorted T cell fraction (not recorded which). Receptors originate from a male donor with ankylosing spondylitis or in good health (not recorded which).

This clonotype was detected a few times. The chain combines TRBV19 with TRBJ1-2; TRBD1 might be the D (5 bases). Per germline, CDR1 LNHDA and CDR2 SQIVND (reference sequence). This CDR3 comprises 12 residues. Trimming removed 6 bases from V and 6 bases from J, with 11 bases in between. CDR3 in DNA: TGTGCCAGTAGGTCGGGGGACGATGGCTACACCTTC. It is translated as CASRSGDDGYTF.

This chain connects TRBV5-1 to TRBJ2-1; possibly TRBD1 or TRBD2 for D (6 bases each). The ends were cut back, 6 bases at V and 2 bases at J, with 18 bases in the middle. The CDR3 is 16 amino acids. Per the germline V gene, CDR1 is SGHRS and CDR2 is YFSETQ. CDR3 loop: CASKEEGGLAYNEQFF. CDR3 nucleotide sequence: TGCGCCAGCAAAGAGGAGGGGGGCCTTGCCTACAATGAGCAGTTCTTC. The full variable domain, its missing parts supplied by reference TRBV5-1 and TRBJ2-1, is KAGVTQTPRYLIKTRGQQVTLSCSPISGHRSVSWYQQTPGQGLQFLFEYFSETQRNKGNFPGRFSGRQFSNSRSEMNVSTLELGDSALYLCASKEEGGLAYNEQFFGPGTRLTVL.

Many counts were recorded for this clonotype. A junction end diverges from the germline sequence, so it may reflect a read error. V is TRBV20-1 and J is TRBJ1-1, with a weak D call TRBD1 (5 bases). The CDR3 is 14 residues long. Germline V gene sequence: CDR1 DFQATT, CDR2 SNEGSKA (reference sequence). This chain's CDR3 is CSARDPGPNPEAFF. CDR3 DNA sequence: TGCAGTGCTAGAGACCCAGGGCCGAACCCTGAAGCTTTCTTT.

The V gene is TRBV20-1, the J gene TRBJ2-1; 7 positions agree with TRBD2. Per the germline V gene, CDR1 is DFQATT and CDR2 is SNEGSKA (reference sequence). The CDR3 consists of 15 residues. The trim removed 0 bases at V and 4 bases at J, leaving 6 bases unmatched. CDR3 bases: TGCAGTGCTAGAGACCTAGCGGTGGGTTACAATGAGCAGTTCTTC. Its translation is CSARDLAVGYNEQFF.

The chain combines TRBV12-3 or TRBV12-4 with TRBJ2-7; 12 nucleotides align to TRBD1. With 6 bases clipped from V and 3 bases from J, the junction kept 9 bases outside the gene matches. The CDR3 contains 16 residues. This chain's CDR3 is CASSLGTGGLDYEQYF. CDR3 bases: TGTGCCAGCAGCCTGGGGACAGGGGGCCTTGACTACGAGCAGTACTTC.

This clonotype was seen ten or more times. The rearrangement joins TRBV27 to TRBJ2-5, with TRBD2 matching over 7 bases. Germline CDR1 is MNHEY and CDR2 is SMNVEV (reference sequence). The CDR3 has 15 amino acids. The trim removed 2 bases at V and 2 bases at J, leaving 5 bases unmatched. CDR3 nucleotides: TGTGCCAGCAGTTTAGCGGGAGAGACTCAAGAGACCCAGTACTTC. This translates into CASSLAGETQETQYF.

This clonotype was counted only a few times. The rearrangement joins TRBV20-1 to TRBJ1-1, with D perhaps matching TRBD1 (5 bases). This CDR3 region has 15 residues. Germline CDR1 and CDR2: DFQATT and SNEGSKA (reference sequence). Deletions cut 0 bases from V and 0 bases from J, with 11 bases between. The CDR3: CSARDYRRLNTEAFF. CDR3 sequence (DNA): TGCAGTGCTAGAGACTACAGGCGACTGAACACTGAAGCTTTCTTT.

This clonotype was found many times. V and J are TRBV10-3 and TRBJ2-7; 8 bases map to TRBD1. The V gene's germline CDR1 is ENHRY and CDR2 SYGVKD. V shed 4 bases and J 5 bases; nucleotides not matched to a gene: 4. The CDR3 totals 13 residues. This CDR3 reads CAISVTGGHEQYF. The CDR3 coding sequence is TGTGCCATCAGTGTAACAGGGGGGCACGAGCAGTACTTC.

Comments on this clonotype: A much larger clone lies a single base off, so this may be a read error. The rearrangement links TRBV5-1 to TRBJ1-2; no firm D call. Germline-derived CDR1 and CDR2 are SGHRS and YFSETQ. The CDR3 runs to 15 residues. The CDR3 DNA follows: TGCGCCGGCAGCCCCCCCGCTGCGACACCTTATGGCTACACCTTC. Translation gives CAGSPPAATPYGYTF.

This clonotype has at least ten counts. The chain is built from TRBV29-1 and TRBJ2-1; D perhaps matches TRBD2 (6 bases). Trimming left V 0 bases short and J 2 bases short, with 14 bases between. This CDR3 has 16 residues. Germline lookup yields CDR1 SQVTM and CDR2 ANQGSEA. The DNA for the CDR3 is TGCAGCGTTGAAGATCGGGACTGGAGCCCCTACAATGAGCAGTTCTTC. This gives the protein CSVEDRDWSPYNEQFF.

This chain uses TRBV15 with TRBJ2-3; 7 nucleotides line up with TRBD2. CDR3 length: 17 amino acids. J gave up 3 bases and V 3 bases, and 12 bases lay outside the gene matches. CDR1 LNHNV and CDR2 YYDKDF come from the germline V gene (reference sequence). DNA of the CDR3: TGTGCCACCAGCAGGGGGGGGGGAGAAGCGATGACAGATACGCAGTATTTT. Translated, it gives CATSRGGGEAMTDTQYF.

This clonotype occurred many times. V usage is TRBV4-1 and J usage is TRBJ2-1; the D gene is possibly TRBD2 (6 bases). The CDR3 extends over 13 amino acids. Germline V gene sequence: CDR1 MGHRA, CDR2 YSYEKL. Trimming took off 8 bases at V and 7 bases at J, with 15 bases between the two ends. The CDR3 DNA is TGCGCCAGCTCGGGGACTGTTGGGAATGAGCAGTTCTTC. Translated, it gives CASSGTVGNEQFF.

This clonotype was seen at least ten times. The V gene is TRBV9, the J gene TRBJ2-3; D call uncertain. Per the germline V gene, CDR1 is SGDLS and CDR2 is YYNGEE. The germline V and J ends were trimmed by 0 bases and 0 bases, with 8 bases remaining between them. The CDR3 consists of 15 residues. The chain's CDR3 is CASSVADRSTDTQYF. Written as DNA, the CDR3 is TGTGCCAGCAGCGTAGCCGATAGAAGCACAGATACGCAGTATTTT.

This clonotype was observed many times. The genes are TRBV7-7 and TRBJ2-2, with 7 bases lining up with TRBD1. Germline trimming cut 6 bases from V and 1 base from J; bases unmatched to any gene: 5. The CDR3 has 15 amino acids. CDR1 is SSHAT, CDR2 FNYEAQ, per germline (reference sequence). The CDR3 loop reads CASSPAGGNTGELFF. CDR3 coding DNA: TGTGCCAGCAGTCCCGCAGGGGGGAACACCGGGGAGCTGTTTTTT. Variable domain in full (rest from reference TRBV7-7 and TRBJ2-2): GAGVSQSPRYKVTKRGQDVTLRCDPISSHATLYWYQQALGQGPEFLTYFNYEAQPDKSGLPSDRFSAERPEGSISTLTIQRTEQRDSAMYRCASSPAGGNTGELFFGEGSRLTVL.

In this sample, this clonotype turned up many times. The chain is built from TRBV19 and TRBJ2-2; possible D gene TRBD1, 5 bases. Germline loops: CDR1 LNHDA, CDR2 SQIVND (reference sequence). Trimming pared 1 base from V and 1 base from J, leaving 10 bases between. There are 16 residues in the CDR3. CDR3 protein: CASSIGSGLNTGELFF. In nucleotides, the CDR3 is TGTGCCAGTAGTATAGGTTCAGGGTTGAACACCGGGGAGCTGTTTTTT.

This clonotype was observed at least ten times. The CDR3 coding sequence is TGCAGTGCTCTCACAGATACGCAGTATTTT. Its translation: CSALTDTQYF. The chain links TRBV20-1 to TRBJ2-3; D not certain. The ends were cut back, 5 bases at V and 2 bases at J, with 2 bases in the middle. CDR1 and CDR2 from the germline V gene are DFQATT and SNEGSKA (reference sequence). The CDR3 consists of 10 residues.

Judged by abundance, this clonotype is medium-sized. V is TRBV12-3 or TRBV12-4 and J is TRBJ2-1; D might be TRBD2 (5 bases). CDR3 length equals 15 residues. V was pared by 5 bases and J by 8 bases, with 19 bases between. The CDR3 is CASSPLLGRGDEQFF. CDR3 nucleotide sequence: TGTGCCAGCAGTCCACTACTAGGGAGAGGCGATGAGCAGTTCTTC.

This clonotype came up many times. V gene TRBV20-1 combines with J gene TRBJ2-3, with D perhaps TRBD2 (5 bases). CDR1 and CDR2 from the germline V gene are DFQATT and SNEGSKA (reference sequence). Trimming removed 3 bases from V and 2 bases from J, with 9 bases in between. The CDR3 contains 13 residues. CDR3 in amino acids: CSASAGDTDTQYF. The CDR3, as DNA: TGCAGTGCTAGTGCCGGGGACACAGATACGCAGTATTTT.

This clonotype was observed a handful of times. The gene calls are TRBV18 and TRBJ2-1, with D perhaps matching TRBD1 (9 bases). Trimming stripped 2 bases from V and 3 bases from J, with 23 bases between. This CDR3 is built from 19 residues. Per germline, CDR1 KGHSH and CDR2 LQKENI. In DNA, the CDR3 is TGTGCCAGCTCACCAGGGACAGGGACCAGCGGGAGATTCTACAATGAGCAGTTCTTC. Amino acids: CASSPGTGTSGRFYNEQFF.

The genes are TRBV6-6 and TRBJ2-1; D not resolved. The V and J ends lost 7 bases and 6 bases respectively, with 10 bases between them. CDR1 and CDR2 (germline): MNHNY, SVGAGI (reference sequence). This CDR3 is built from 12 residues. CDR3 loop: CASKRSGNEQFF. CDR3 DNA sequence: TGTGCCAGCAAGCGTTCGGGCAATGAGCAGTTCTTC.

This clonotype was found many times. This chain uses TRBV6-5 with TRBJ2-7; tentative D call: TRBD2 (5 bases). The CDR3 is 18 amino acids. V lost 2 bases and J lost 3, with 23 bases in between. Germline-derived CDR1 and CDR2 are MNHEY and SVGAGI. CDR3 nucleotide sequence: TGTGCCAGCAGTTACAGGAGGCGGGCAGCCTCAGGAGGCTACGAGCAGTACTTC. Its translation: CASSYRRRAASGGYEQYF.

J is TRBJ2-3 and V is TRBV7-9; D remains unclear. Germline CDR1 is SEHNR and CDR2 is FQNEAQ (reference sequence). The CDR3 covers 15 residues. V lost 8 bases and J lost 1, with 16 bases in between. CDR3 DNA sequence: TGTGCCAGCGGCTCCAGGTCCTCCCGCACAGATACGCAGTATTTT. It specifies CASGSRSSRTDTQYF.

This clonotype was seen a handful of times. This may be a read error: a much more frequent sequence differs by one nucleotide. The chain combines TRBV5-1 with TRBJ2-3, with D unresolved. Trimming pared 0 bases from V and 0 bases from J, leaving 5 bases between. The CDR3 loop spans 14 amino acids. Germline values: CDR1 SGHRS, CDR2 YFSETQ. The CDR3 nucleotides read TGCGCCAGCAGCTTGGCCCTGAGCACAGATACGCAGTATTTT. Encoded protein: CASSLALSTDTQYF.

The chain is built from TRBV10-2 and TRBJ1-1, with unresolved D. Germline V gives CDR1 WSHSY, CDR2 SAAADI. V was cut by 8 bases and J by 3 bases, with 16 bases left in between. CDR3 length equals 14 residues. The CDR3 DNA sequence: TGCGCCAGCTCGCGATGGGAAAGGTACACTGAAGCTTTCTTT. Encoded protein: CASSRWERYTEAFF.

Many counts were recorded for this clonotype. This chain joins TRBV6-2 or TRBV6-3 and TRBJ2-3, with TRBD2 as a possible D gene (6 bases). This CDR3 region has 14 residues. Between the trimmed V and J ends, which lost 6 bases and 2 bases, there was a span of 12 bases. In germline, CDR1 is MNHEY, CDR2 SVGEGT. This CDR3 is CASRSAGPTDTQYF. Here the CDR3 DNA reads TGTGCCAGCAGATCAGCGGGTCCCACAGATACGCAGTATTTT.

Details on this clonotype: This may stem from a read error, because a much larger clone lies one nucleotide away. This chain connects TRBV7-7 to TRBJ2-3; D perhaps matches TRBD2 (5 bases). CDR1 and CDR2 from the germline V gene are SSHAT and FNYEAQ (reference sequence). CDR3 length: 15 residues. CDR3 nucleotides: TGTGGCAGCAGCTTCACTAGGAGTAGTACAGATACGCAGTATTTT. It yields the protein CGSSFTRSSTDTQYF.

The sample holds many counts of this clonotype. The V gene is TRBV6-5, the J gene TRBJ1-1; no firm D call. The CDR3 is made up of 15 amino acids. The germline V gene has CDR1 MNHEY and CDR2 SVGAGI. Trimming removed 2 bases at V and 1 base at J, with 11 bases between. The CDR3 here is CASSYTRTGNTEAFF. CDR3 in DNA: TGTGCCAGCAGTTACACGAGGACGGGGAACACTGAAGCTTTCTTT.